This passage covers 26 T cell receptor beta chains from one sample sequenced in a study of T cell responses to AZD1222 COVID-19 vaccine. Libraries were prepared by immunoSEQ multiplex PCR; TCRdb keeps only in-frame clonotypes and omits some of them. The table shows approximately 140,000 clones, with about 90% occurring only once. Specimen: peripheral blood, collected on day 0 of AZD1222 vaccination. These receptors were collected from an adult in good health.

This clone was seen just once. J is TRBJ1-1 and V is TRBV18; D uncertain. V was pared by 3 bases and J by 10 bases, with 15 bases between. Germline CDR1 and CDR2: KGHSH and LQKENI. The CDR3 has 13 amino acids. The CDR3 DNA reads as TGTGCCAGCTCACCTCATCCCAACGAATCAGCTTTCTTT. Translating it yields CASSPHPNESAFF.

The V and J genes are TRBV3-1 (or the pseudogene TRBV3-2) and TRBJ2-4; a possible D gene is TRBD2 (6 bases). Germline CDR1 reads LGHDT; CDR2 reads YNNKEL (reference sequence). Deletions cut 0 bases from V and 5 bases from J, with 11 bases between. The CDR3 sequence is 15 residues long. The CDR3 nucleotides read TGTGCCAGCAGCCAAGAACGGGAGAACCAAAACATTCAGTACTTC. Protein: CASSQERENQNIQYF.

The chain has TRBV9 and TRBJ1-3; D uncertain. Germline V CDR1 and CDR2: SGDLS, YYNGEE. The CDR3 length is 15 residues. V was shortened by 0 bases and J by 3 bases, with 10 bases between the two germline ends. This chain's CDR3 is CASSVEQTIGNTIYF. As DNA, the CDR3 is TGTGCCAGCAGCGTAGAACAGACCATTGGAAACACCATATATTTT.

The chain combines TRBV5-6 with TRBJ1-1, with D perhaps TRBD1 (6 bases). The CDR3 runs 16 residues. Trimming removed 3 bases at V and 2 bases at J, with 17 bases between. The germline CDR1 and CDR2 sequences are SGHDT and YYEEEE. The CDR3 DNA sequence: TGTGCCAGCAGCTCCACCCGGCAGGGGACAAACACTGAAGCTTTCTTT. Translation gives CASSSTRQGTNTEAFF.

The V and J genes are TRBV19 and TRBJ1-2; a possible D gene is TRBD1 (6 bases). CDR1 is LNHDA and CDR2 is SQIVND in the germline V gene (reference sequence). V was cut by 6 bases and J by 4 bases, with 15 bases left in between. CDR3 length equals 14 residues. The CDR3 DNA reads TGTGCCAGTAGCCGCTTGGAAGGGGGCTATGGCTACACCTTC. Its translation is CASSRLEGGYGYTF.

The chain joins TRBV2 to TRBJ2-1; D is undetermined. CDR1 and CDR2 (germline): SNHLY, FYNNEI. V was cut by 2 bases and J by 4 bases, with 3 bases left in between. CDR3 length: 12 residues. In nucleotides, the CDR3 is TGTGCCAGCAGTGAATTATACAATGAGCAGTTCTTC. Translation gives CASSELYNEQFF.

The V call is TRBV6-2 or TRBV6-3, the J call TRBJ2-7, with a tentative D call TRBD1 (6 bases). The ends were cut back, 2 bases at V and 1 base at J, with 15 bases in the middle. The CDR3 loop spans 16 amino acids. Germline V gives CDR1 MNHEY, CDR2 SVGEGT. CDR3 sequence: CASSYGQGRSSYEQYF. CDR3 sequence (DNA): TGTGCCAGCAGTTACGGGCAGGGGCGATCTTCCTACGAGCAGTACTTC.

The rearrangement links TRBV5-4 to TRBJ1-3; D may be TRBD1 (5 bases). Germline-derived CDR1 and CDR2 are SGHNT and YYREEE (reference sequence). V was clipped by 0 bases and J by 6 bases, with 10 bases between them. The CDR3 spans 14 residues. The DNA of the CDR3 is TGTGCCAGCAGCTTGGACAGGAATGCAAACACCATATATTTT. Its protein product is CASSLDRNANTIYF.

This chain connects TRBV28 to TRBJ2-6; 7 bases fit TRBD2. This CDR3 spans 16 amino acids. CDR1 and CDR2 from the germline V gene are MDHEN and SYDVKM. J was trimmed by 0 bases and V by 4 bases; bases with no gene match: 3. The CDR3 nucleotides are TGTGCCAGCAGTTGGGGGGGTCTCTCTGGGGCCAACGTCCTGACTTTC. It yields the protein CASSWGGLSGANVLTF.

The rearrangement joins TRBV6-5 to TRBJ2-2; D unresolved. The V gene lost 0 bases and the J gene lost 5 bases, with 10 bases spanning the gap. The CDR3 contains 15 residues. The germline V gene encodes CDR1 MNHEY and CDR2 SVGAGI. The CDR3 is CASSYSKGGTGELFF. CDR3 coding DNA: TGTGCCAGCAGTTACTCGAAGGGTGGAACCGGGGAGCTGTTTTTT.

J is TRBJ1-5 and V is TRBV30; no reliable D call. Between the trimmed V and J ends, which lost 1 base and 10 bases, there was a span of 11 bases. This CDR3 comprises 12 residues. Germline V gene data show CDR1 as GTSNPN and CDR2 as SVGIG (reference sequence). In DNA, the CDR3 is TGTGCCTGGAGTGGGAGGTCCGGACCCCAGCATTTT. Its protein product is CAWSGRSGPQHF.

The chain links TRBV7-3 to TRBJ1-5, with 8 bases lining up with TRBD1. Germline CDR1 and CDR2: SGHTA and FQGTGA. Unmatched junction bases numbered 9, after V lost 8 bases and J lost 6 bases. The CDR3 runs to 14 residues. CDR3 nucleotide sequence: TGTGCCAGCCACAGGGGGACGGGTGTTCAGCCCCAGCATTTT. As protein: CASHRGTGVQPQHF.

V gene TRBV28 combines with J gene TRBJ2-5, with TRBD2 matching over 8 bases. Germline CDR1 and CDR2: MDHEN and SYDVKM. J gave up 0 bases and V 3 bases, and 0 bases lay outside the gene matches. The CDR3 has 14 amino acids. Here the CDR3 DNA reads TGTGCCAGCAGTTTTAGCGGGAACCAAGAGACCCAGTACTTC. This codes for CASSFSGNQETQYF. Together with reference TRBV28 and TRBJ2-5, the CDR3 gives the full variable domain: DVKVTQSSRYLVKRTGEKVFLECVQDMDHENMFWYRQDPGLGLRLIYFSYDVKMKEKGDIPEGYSVSREKKERFSLILESASTNQTSMYLCASSFSGNQETQYFGPGTRLLVL.

The chain recombines TRBV27 with TRBJ2-1, with D perhaps TRBD2 (6 bases). There are 15 residues in the CDR3. With 7 bases removed from V and 3 bases from J, the gap between germline ends came to 16 bases. Germline loops: CDR1 MNHEY, CDR2 SMNVEV (reference sequence). The CDR3 DNA reads as TGTGCCAGCATCCCTAACGATAGCGGCTACAATGAGCAGTTCTTC. It yields the protein CASIPNDSGYNEQFF.

The gene calls are TRBV5-1 and TRBJ2-2; D possibly corresponds to TRBD2 (7 bases). Germline CDR1 SGHRS, CDR2 YFSETQ. The ends were cut back, 4 bases at V and 3 bases at J, with 13 bases in the middle. The CDR3 contains 15 residues. The CDR3 loop reads CASSIRGRDTGELFF. Here the CDR3 DNA reads TGCGCCAGCAGCATTAGGGGGAGGGACACCGGGGAGCTGTTTTTT.

This sequence joins TRBV29-1 and TRBJ2-7; TRBD1 aligns across 7 bases. Germline trimming cut 4 bases from V and 2 bases from J; bases unmatched to any gene: 11. CDR1 and CDR2 from the germline V gene are SQVTM and ANQGSEA. The CDR3 covers 15 residues. The CDR3 nucleotides are TGCAGCGTTGGGGGGAGACAGGGTACGACCTACGAGCAGTACTTC. Translating gives CSVGGRQGTTYEQYF.

The chain couples TRBV28 to TRBJ1-5; D might be TRBD1 (5 bases). With 4 bases removed from V and 4 bases from J, the gap between germline ends came to 14 bases. This CDR3 has 15 amino acids. The germline V gene encodes CDR1 MDHEN and CDR2 SYDVKM. DNA for the CDR3: TGTGCCAGCAGTTCTCCGGGAGGGGTAAATCAGCCCCAGCATTTT. Its translation: CASSSPGGVNQPQHF. Variable domain in full (rest from reference TRBV28 and TRBJ1-5): DVKVTQSSRYLVKRTGEKVFLECVQDMDHENMFWYRQDPGLGLRLIYFSYDVKMKEKGDIPEGYSVSREKKERFSLILESASTNQTSMYLCASSSPGGVNQPQHFGDGTRLSIL.

The chain employs TRBV5-4 and TRBJ1-2; 11 bases match TRBD1. The CDR3 is 16 residues long. V was clipped by 4 bases and J by 7 bases; unmatched bases: 12. Germline values: CDR1 SGHNT, CDR2 YYREEE (reference sequence). CDR3 residues: CASSPGQGALFFGYTF. For the CDR3, the DNA is TGTGCCAGCAGCCCTGGACAGGGGGCTCTATTTTTTGGCTACACCTTC.

The chain combines TRBV30 with TRBJ1-2; no firm D call. Germline values: CDR1 GTSNPN, CDR2 SVGIG (reference sequence). The CDR3 consists of 13 residues. Trimming shortened V by 2 bases and J by 3 bases, and 10 bases separated the two germline ends. The CDR3 bases are TGTGCCTGGAGTACGAGCGTCGACTATGGCTACACCTTC. Encoded protein: CAWSTSVDYGYTF.

This clone showed up just once. The chain joins TRBV28 to TRBJ2-7, with 7 bases matching TRBD2. V trimming: 6 bases; J trimming: 2 bases; junction bases outside the gene matches: 7. This CDR3 is built from 14 residues. Germline CDR1 reads MDHEN; CDR2 reads SYDVKM. In DNA, the CDR3 is TGTGCCAGCAGCTCCCCTGGGAGGGCCTACGAGCAGTACTTC. Amino acid sequence: CASSSPGRAYEQYF.

This clone appeared a single time. CDR3 amino acids: CASSFLQGMNTEAFF. The CDR3 nucleotides read TGTGCCAGCAGTTTCTTGCAGGGCATGAACACTGAAGCTTTCTTT. The chain couples TRBV28 to TRBJ1-1; maybe TRBD1 (5 bases). CDR1 is MDHEN, CDR2 SYDVKM, per germline. The CDR3 is 15 amino acids. V shed 3 bases and J shed 0 bases, with 11 bases lying between them. Full variable domain (outside the CDR3, taken from reference TRBV28 and TRBJ1-1): DVKVTQSSRYLVKRTGEKVFLECVQDMDHENMFWYRQDPGLGLRLIYFSYDVKMKEKGDIPEGYSVSREKKERFSLILESASTNQTSMYLCASSFLQGMNTEAFFGQGTRLTVV.

This clone has only one observation. The chain combines TRBV5-1 with TRBJ1-4; the D is unclear. The CDR3 length is 15 residues. Germline lookup yields CDR1 SGHRS and CDR2 YFSETQ. The germline V and J ends were trimmed by 0 bases and 0 bases, with 6 bases remaining between them. The CDR3 reads CASSLGPSTNEKLFF. The CDR3 DNA follows: TGCGCCAGCAGCTTGGGGCCCTCAACTAATGAAAAACTGTTTTTT.

The rearrangement links TRBV6-1 to TRBJ2-7; 9 positions agree with TRBD2. CDR3 length: 15 residues. The trim removed 2 bases at V and 0 bases at J, leaving 2 bases unmatched. Germline assignment: CDR1 MNHNS and CDR2 SASEGT. CDR3 sequence: CASSEKLAGSYEQYF. As DNA, the CDR3 is TGTGCCAGCAGTGAAAAACTAGCGGGCTCCTACGAGCAGTACTTC.

This clone was found a few times. V usage is TRBV7-9 and J usage is TRBJ1-2; 9 bases agree with TRBD1. The junction had 3 bases not matched to a gene; V was cut back by 5 bases and J by 5 bases. CDR1 SEHNR and CDR2 FQNEAQ come from the germline V gene (reference sequence). The CDR3 runs to 13 residues. The CDR3 loop reads CASSRDRGYGYTF. In DNA, the CDR3 is TGTGCCAGCAGCCGCGACAGGGGGTATGGCTACACCTTC.

This clone appeared a single time. CDR3 sequence (DNA): TGTGCCAGCAGCGATAGCGGGAGCACAGATACGCAGTATTTT. Its protein product is CASSDSGSTDTQYF. V gene TRBV9 combines with J gene TRBJ2-3, with 7 positions matching TRBD2. CDR1 and CDR2 (germline): SGDLS, YYNGEE. With 3 bases clipped from V and 0 bases from J, the junction kept 1 base outside the gene matches. The CDR3 spans 14 residues.

The rearrangement links TRBV11-2 to TRBJ1-6, with D perhaps TRBD1 (6 bases). Looked up from germline, CDR1 is SGHAT and CDR2 is FQNNGV. Trimming removed 3 bases from V and 4 bases from J, with 10 bases in between. The CDR3 is 15 residues long. The chain's CDR3 is CASSLTTGYNSPLHF. The CDR3 coding sequence is TGTGCCAGCAGCTTGACCACAGGGTATAATTCACCCCTCCACTTT.